The clone carrying this T cell receptor (beta chain) was seen at least ten times. Its specificity is not known. Ophthalmopathy patients showed a Clinical Activity Score of at least 3, NOSPECS grade of at least 4 and duration under 3 months. Diagnostic decisions used clinical symptoms, serum thyroxine and TRAb, thyroid ultrasound and orbital computed tomography. The CDR3 regions of TCR beta were amplified from RNA transcripts. First-round RT-PCR with HTBI primers amplified the TCR CDR3 region. From the multiplex PCR reads, TCRdb called clonotypes with MiXCR, one entry per CDR3 protein. The sample carries 350,000 or so distinct CDR3 sequences, 18% recorded once. This sample is drawn from a study of T cells in Graves' hyperthyroidism and ophthalmopathy. Study-level findings and limits: Most thyroid-expanded clonotypes above 0.001 were also found in blood. Model output signaled ophthalmopathy a median around 6.9 months ahead of onset.

Germline CDR1 MNHEY, CDR2 SVGEGT. The CDR3 has 15 residues. Trimming at V came to 5 bases and at J to 4 bases, leaving 4 bases not matched to a gene. The sequencing sample was made of blood. The chain recombines TRBV6-2 or TRBV6-3 with TRBJ2-2; TRBD2 matches at 10 bases. The clonotype originates from a middle-aged woman with Graves' ophthalmopathy. CDR3: CASSLAGATTGELFF. DNA for the CDR3: TGTGCCAGCAGTCTAGCGGGAGCAACCACCGGGGAGCTGTTTTTT.